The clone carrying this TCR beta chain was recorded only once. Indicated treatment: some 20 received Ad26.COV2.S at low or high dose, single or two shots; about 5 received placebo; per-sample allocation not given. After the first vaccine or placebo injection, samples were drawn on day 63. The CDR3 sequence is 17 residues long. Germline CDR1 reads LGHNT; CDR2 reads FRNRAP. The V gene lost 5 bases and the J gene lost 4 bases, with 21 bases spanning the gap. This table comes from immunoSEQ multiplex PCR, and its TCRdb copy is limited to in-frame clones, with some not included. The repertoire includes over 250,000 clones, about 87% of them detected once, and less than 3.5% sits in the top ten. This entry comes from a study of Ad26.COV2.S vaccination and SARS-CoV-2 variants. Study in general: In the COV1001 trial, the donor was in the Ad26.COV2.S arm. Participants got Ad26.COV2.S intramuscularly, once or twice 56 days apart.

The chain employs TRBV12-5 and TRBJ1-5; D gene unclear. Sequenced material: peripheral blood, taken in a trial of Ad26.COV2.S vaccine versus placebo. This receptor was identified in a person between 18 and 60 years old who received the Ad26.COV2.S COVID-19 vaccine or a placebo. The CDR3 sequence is CASGLNFGVEGNQPQHF. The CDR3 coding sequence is TGTGCTAGTGGTCTCAACTTCGGGGTTGAGGGTAATCAGCCCCAGCATTTT.